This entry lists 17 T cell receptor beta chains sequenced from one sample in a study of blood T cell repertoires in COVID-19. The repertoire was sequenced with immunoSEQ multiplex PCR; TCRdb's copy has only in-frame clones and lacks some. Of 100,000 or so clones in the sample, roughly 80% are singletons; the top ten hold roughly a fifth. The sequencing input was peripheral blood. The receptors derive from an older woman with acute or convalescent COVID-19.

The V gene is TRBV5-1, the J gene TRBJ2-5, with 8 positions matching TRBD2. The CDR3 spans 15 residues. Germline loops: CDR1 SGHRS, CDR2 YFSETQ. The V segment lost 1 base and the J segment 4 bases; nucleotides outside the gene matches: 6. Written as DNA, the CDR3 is TGCGCCAGCAGCTTGCAAGCGGGGGCAGGAGAGACCCAGTACTTC. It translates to CASSLQAGAGETQYF.

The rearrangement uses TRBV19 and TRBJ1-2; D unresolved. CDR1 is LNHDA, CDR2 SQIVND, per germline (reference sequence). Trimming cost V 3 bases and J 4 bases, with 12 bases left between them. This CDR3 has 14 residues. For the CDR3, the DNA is TGTGCCAGTAGTATCCCGAGGGCCGGCTATGGCTACACCTTC. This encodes CASSIPRAGYGYTF.

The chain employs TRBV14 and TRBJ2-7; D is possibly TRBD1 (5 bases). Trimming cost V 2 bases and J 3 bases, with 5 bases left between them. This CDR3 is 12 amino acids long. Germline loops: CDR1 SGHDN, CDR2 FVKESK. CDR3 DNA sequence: TGTGCCAGCAGCCAAACAGGCTACGAGCAGTACTTC. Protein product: CASSQTGYEQYF.

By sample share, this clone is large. In DNA, the CDR3 is TGTGCCACCAGCCCCGCAGGAGGAGCGTACGAGCAGTACTTC. Encoded protein: CATSPAGGAYEQYF. This chain uses TRBV15 with TRBJ2-7, with D maybe TRBD2 (5 bases). This CDR3 is built from 14 residues. Germline CDR1 LNHNV, CDR2 YYDKDF (reference sequence). V dropped 5 bases and J dropped 4 bases, with 15 bases sitting between them.

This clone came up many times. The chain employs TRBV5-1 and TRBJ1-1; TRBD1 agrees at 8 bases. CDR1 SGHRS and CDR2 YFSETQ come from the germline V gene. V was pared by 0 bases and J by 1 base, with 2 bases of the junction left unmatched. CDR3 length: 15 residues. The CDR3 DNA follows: TGCGCCAGCAGCTTGGCCGGGACAGGGAACACTGAAGCTTTCTTT. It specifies CASSLAGTGNTEAFF.

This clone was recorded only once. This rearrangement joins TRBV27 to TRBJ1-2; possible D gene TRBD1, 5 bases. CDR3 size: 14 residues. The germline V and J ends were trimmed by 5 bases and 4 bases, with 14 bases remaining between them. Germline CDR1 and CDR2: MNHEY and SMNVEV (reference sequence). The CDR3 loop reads CASSKGSGTYGYTF. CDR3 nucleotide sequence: TGTGCCAGCAGTAAGGGAAGCGGGACCTATGGCTACACCTTC.

DNA of the CDR3: TGTGCCAGCAGCAACAGGGGGCGAGGTAACACTGAAGCTTTCTTT. Translated, it gives CASSNRGRGNTEAFF. The gene calls are TRBV6-5 and TRBJ1-1; TRBD1 matches at 9 bases. Germline trimming cut 6 bases from V and 2 bases from J; bases unmatched to any gene: 7. CDR3 length: 15 residues. CDR1 is MNHEY, CDR2 SVGAGI, per germline.

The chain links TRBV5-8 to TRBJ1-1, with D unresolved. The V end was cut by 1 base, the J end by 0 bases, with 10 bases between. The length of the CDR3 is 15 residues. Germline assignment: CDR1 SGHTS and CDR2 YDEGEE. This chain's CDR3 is CASSLFRRLNTEAFF. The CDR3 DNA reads TGTGCCAGCAGCTTGTTTAGGAGGCTGAACACTGAAGCTTTCTTT.

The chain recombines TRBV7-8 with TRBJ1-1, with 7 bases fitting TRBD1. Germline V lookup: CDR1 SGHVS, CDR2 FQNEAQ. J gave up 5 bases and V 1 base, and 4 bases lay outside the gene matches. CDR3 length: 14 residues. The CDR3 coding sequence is TGTGCCAGCAGCTTAGGCGGACAGGTGACTGAAGCTTTCTTT. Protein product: CASSLGGQVTEAFF.

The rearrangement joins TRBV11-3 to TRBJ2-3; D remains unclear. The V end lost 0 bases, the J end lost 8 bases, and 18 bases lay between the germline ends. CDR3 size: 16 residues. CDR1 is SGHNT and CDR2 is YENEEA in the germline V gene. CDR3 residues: CASSLESRSPSATQYF. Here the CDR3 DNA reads TGTGCCAGCAGCTTAGAATCCAGGTCCCCGTCGGCTACGCAGTATTTT.

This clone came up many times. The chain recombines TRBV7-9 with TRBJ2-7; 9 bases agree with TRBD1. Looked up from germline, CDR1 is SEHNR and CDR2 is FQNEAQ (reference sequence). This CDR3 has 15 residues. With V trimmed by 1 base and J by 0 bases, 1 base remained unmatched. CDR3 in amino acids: CASSLDRGHSYEQYF. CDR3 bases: TGTGCCAGCAGCTTAGACAGGGGGCACTCCTACGAGCAGTACTTC.

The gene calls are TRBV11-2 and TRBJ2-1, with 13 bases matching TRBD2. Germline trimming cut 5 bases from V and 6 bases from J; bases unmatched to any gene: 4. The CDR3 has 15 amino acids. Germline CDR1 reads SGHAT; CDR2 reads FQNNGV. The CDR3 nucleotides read TGTGCCAGCAGCCTCACTAGCGGGGGGGCCAATGAGCAGTTCTTC. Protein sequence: CASSLTSGGANEQFF.

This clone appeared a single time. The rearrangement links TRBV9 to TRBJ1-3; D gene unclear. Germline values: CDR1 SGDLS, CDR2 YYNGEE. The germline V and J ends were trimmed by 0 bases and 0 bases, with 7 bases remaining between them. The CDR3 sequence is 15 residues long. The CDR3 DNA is TGTGCCAGCAGCGTAGGAATAGTCTCTGGAAACACCATATATTTT. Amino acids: CASSVGIVSGNTIYF.

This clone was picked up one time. The CDR3 nucleotides are TGCGCCAGCAGTCAATGGAATACCCGGGTTCCGTACACTGAAGCTTTCTTT. This codes for CASSQWNTRVPYTEAFF. The V call is TRBV23-1, the J call TRBJ1-1; D unclear. TRBV23-1 is an ORF, with its function uncertain. The CDR3 is 17 residues long. V gave up 1 base and J gave up 3 bases, with 18 bases separating them.

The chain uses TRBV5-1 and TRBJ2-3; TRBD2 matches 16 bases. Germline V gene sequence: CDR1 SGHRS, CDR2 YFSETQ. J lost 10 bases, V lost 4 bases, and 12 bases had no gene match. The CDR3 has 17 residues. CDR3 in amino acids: CASSPGTSGGASVPQYF. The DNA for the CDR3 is TGCGCCAGCAGCCCCGGGACTAGCGGGGGGGCTTCGGTGCCGCAGTATTTT.

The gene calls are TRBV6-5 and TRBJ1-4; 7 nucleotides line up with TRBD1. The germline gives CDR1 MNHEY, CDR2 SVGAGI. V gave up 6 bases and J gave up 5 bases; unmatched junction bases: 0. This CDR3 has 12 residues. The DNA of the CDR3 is TGTGCCAGCAGACAGGGGAATGAAAAACTGTTTTTT. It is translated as CASRQGNEKLFF.

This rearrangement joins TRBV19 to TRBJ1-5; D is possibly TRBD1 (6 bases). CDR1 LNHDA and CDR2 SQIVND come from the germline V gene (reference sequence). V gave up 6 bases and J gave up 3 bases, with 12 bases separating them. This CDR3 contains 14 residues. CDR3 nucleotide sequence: TGTGCCAGTAGAAGGCAGGGGTTCAATCAGCCCCAGCATTTT. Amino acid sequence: CASRRQGFNQPQHF. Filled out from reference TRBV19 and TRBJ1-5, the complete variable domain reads DGGITQSPKYLFRKEGQNVTLSCEQNLNHDAMYWYRQDPGQGLRLIYYSQIVNDFQKGDIAEGYSVSREKKESFPLTVTSAQKNPTAFYLCASRRQGFNQPQHFGDGTRLSIL.